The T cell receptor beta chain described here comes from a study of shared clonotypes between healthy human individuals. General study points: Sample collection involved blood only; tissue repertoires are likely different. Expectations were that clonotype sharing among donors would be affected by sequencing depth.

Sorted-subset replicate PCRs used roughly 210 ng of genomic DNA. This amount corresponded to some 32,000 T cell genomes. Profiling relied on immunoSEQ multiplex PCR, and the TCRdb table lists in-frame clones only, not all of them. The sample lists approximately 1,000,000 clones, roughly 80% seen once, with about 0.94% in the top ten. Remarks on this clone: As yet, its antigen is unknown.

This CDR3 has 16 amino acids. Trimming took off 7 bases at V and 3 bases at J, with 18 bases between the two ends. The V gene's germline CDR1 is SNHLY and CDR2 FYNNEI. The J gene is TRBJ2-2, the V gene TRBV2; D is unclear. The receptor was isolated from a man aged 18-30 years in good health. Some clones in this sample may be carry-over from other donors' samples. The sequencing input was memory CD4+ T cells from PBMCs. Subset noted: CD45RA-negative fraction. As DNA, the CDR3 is TGTGCCAGCAACCCTTGGGGTGATATGGACACCGGGGAGCTGTTTTTT. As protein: CASNPWGDMDTGELFF.